This T cell receptor (beta chain) comes out of a study of cytomegalovirus exposure and HLA in healthy donors. Study as a whole: Out of about 179 million T cells, an earlier analysis found around 120 million unique TCR beta sequences in total.

Amplification used 60 Vbeta primers and 13 Jbeta primers. Some clones are missing from TCRdb's copy, which holds only in-frame ones; the method was immunoSEQ multiplex PCR. Its listing shows 150,000 or so clones. Concerning this clone itself: The antigen remains unidentified.

Germline trimming cut 0 bases from V and 2 bases from J; bases unmatched to any gene: 4. The CDR3 covers 16 residues. CDR1 MGHRA and CDR2 YSYEKL come from the germline V gene. Findings of the study overall: In vitro assays verified that three CMV-associated chains recognized CMV antigens specifically. A prior analysis recorded that most TCR beta V segments were productive about 87% or about 30% of the time. Analysis was performed later, and it showed HLA-associated TCR beta chains to be more clonally expanded than equally common others.

The receptor was isolated from a woman between 50 and 59 years old in good health and CMV-seronegative. The sample consisted of PBMCs. The J gene is TRBJ1-3, the V gene TRBV4-1, with 7 bases identical to TRBD1. CDR3 sequence reads: CASSQEQGLPGNTIYF. CDR3 coding DNA: TGCGCCAGCAGCCAAGAACAGGGGCTACCTGGAAACACCATATATTTT.